One sample yielded the 9 T cell receptor beta chains listed below, sequenced in a study of shared clonotypes between healthy human individuals (TCRdb year 2020). The receptor library was made with the immunoSEQ multiplex PCR assay. What TCRdb holds here is the immuneACCESS table cut down to in-frame rearrangements. Part of the clones is not present; checked against another copy, under half of the missing clones reflect an unresolved V gene, and the others are unexplained. Within this sample are more than 450,000 clones, with approximately 79% of them counted one time only. The ten largest clones capture around 13% of the sample. The source material was PBMCs. The receptors stem from a woman between 35 and 50 years old in good health. Some clones in this sample may be carry-over from other donors' samples.

This rearrangement joins TRBV10-2 to TRBJ2-1, with TRBD2 as a possible D gene (6 bases). V was shortened by 3 bases and J by 1 base, with 13 bases between the two germline ends. Germline V CDR1 and CDR2: WSHSY, SAAADI. CDR3 length: 16 residues. The CDR3 here is CASSDFRDLSYNEQFF. Written as DNA, the CDR3 is TGCGCCAGCAGTGACTTTCGGGACTTGTCCTACAATGAGCAGTTCTTC.

This clone was detected only once. V gene TRBV28 combines with J gene TRBJ1-2; 10 positions match TRBD1. This CDR3 spans 14 amino acids. The trim removed 6 bases at V and 4 bases at J, leaving 5 bases unmatched. Germline V gene lookup returns CDR1 MDHEN and CDR2 SYDVKM. CDR3: CASRGTGVSYGYTF. Here the CDR3 DNA reads TGTGCCAGCAGAGGGACAGGGGTTAGCTATGGCTACACCTTC.

The sample holds a few counts of this clone. The rearrangement links TRBV6-7 to TRBJ2-2, with 7 bases identical to TRBD1. TRBV6-7 is filed as an ORF, its function uncertain. V gave up 0 bases and J gave up 9 bases; unmatched junction bases: 16. The length of the CDR3 is 18 residues. The CDR3 here is CASSYSMLGQPSIWELFF. The CDR3 DNA reads TGTGCCAGCAGTTACTCGATGCTGGGACAGCCGTCGATCTGGGAGCTGTTTTTT.

The V gene is TRBV4-1, the J gene TRBJ2-3; D remains ambiguous. V shed 0 bases and J shed 6 bases, with 7 bases lying between them. This CDR3 is built from 13 residues. Germline CDR1 and CDR2: MGHRA and YSYEKL. The CDR3 loop is CASSQEKGDTQYF. For the CDR3, the DNA is TGCGCCAGCAGCCAAGAAAAGGGTGATACGCAGTATTTT.

The chain couples TRBV7-8 to TRBJ2-2; TRBD2 aligns across 10 bases. Trimming at V came to 4 bases and at J to 8 bases, leaving 10 bases not matched to a gene. The germline gives CDR1 SGHVS, CDR2 FQNEAQ. The CDR3 consists of 16 residues. For the CDR3, the DNA is TGTGCCAGCAGCTCCTCGATAGCGGGAGGTCCTGGGGAGCTGTTTTTT. This translates into CASSSSIAGGPGELFF.

This clone was observed a single time. The V gene is TRBV28, the J gene TRBJ1-2, with D perhaps matching TRBD1 (5 bases). This CDR3 has 13 residues. Trimming removed 6 bases at V and 8 bases at J, with 16 bases between. Germline V lookup: CDR1 MDHEN, CDR2 SYDVKM. CDR3 sequence: CASRTQGDLGYTF. In DNA form, the CDR3 reads TGTGCCAGCAGGACGCAGGGAGATCTGGGCTACACCTTC.

The chain joins TRBV28 to TRBJ2-1, with D tentatively TRBD1 or TRBD2 (5 bases each). V was cut by 10 bases and J by 9 bases, with 13 bases left in between. The CDR3 extends over 11 amino acids. Looked up from germline, CDR1 is MDHEN and CDR2 is SYDVKM. CDR3 sequence reads: CATSPRGEQFF. The CDR3 DNA follows: TGTGCCACCTCCCCGAGGGGTGAGCAGTTCTTC. Based on the CDR3 plus reference TRBV28 and TRBJ2-1, the full variable domain is DVKVTQSSRYLVKRTGEKVFLECVQDMDHENMFWYRQDPGLGLRLIYFSYDVKMKEKGDIPEGYSVSREKKERFSLILESASTNQTSMYLCATSPRGEQFFGPGTRLTVL.

The CDR3 here is CASSLSVDNEQFF. In nucleotides, the CDR3 is TGTGCCAGCTCACTTAGCGTCGACAATGAGCAGTTCTTC. V and J are TRBV18 and TRBJ2-1, with D perhaps TRBD2 (5 bases). Trimming stripped 4 bases from V and 5 bases from J, with 9 bases between. The V gene's germline CDR1 is KGHSH and CDR2 LQKENI. The CDR3 runs to 13 residues.

The DNA of the CDR3 is TGTGCCAGCAGTTTCGGGGTTCAATCCACCAACTACGAGCAGTACTTC. Translation gives CASSFGVQSTNYEQYF. V is TRBV27 and J is TRBJ2-7; TRBD2 is a possible D gene (5 bases). The germline gives CDR1 MNHEY, CDR2 SMNVEV (reference sequence). Trimming cost V 3 bases and J 3 bases, with 18 bases left between them. The CDR3 contains 16 residues.